This TCR beta chain was identified during a study of T cell responses to AZD1222 COVID-19 vaccine. A note on this clone: What it binds is not known.

The J segment lost 2 bases and the V segment lost 5 bases, leaving 7 bases of the junction unmatched. The germline V gene encodes CDR1 SGHTA and CDR2 FQGNSA. This CDR3 has 15 residues. Overall study results and limits: Spike regions recognized by vaccine-associated CD4 TCRs spanned the protein, led by 160-218 and 743-854.

Sequenced by immunoSEQ multiplex PCR; TCRdb stores in-frame clones only, minus some. Of around 150,000 clones in the sample, 90% to 95% were seen once. The receptor's source is an adult who received the AZD1222 COVID-19 vaccine. The genes are TRBV7-2 and TRBJ2-5; 8 bases are shared with TRBD2. The material was peripheral blood, obtained 28 days after the second AZD1222 dose. CDR3 protein: CASSKGLGVQETQYF. CDR3 coding DNA: TGTGCCAGCAGCAAGGGACTAGGGGTACAAGAGACCCAGTACTTC.